This TCR beta chain emerged from a study of vaccination and CD4 T cells after COVID-19. Cultured CD4+ T cell DNA underwent sequencing with the Oncomine TCR Beta short-read assay. TCRdb reprocessed the PCR reads with MiXCR, giving one entry per CDR3 protein. Among approximately 16,000 distinct CDR3 sequences listed, nearly 75% were seen once. The treatment denotes: roughly ten-day PBMC culture with coronavirus spike peptide pools or control peptides (ViraFEST assay). As regards this clonotype: Its specificity is unknown.

V gave up 5 bases and J gave up 3 bases, with 14 bases separating them. Germline V gives CDR1 DFQATT, CDR2 SNEGSKA (reference sequence). CDR3 length equals 14 residues. This sequence originates from a human donor who had recovered from COVID-19. The sequenced sample was CD4+ T cells from blood, cultured in vitro. The chain joins TRBV20-1 to TRBJ1-5; D is undetermined. CDR3 nucleotides: TGCAGTGCTCGAGGAGGCAACCCCAATCAGCCCCAGCATTTT. This translates into CSARGGNPNQPQHF.